The 17 T cell receptor beta chains listed next were all sequenced from one sample in a study of blood T cell repertoires in COVID-19. The protocol was immunoSEQ multiplex PCR, while the TCRdb copy is restricted to in-frame clones and leaves out a portion. The profile covers about 150,000 clones, with more than 75% appearing a single time and around 5% taken by the ten largest. Sequenced sample: peripheral blood. The receptors stem from a woman in her seventies with COVID-19, enrolled during active disease.

The CDR3 DNA sequence: TGTGCCAGCGTATCCCTAGCGGGGGGGCGCGACAATGAGCAGTTCTTC. Its translation: CASVSLAGGRDNEQFF. The gene calls are TRBV28 and TRBJ2-1, with 12 bases matching TRBD2. Germline V gene data show CDR1 as MDHEN and CDR2 as SYDVKM. V lost 8 bases to trimming and J lost 5 bases; unmatched junction nucleotides: 10. The CDR3 totals 16 residues.

The chain has TRBV6-2 or TRBV6-3 and TRBJ2-2; D is possibly TRBD1 (6 bases). The germline CDR1 and CDR2 sequences are MNHEY and SVGEGT. The CDR3 extends over 15 amino acids. Trimming stripped 4 bases from V and 4 bases from J, with 13 bases between. The CDR3 loop reads CASSSYGTTTGELFF. The CDR3 coding sequence is TGTGCCAGCAGTTCTTACGGGACAACCACCGGGGAGCTGTTTTTT.

The chain uses TRBV29-1 and TRBJ2-3; D remains ambiguous. Germline lookup yields CDR1 SQVTM and CDR2 ANQGSEA. The CDR3 runs to 13 residues. The DNA for the CDR3 is TGCAGTAGCTCCACCACAAGCACAGATACGCAGTATTTT. This codes for CSSSTTSTDTQYF.

This chain connects TRBV28 to TRBJ1-4; 7 bases map to TRBD1. From germline, CDR1 is MDHEN and CDR2 SYDVKM. The J segment lost 8 bases and the V segment lost 6 bases, leaving 18 bases of the junction unmatched. The CDR3 contains 17 residues. CDR3 nucleotides: TGTGCCAGCAGCTCGACAGGGTGGGGTTTCGATCAAGAAAAACTGTTTTTT. Translation gives CASSSTGWGFDQEKLFF.

This clone has a single count. The chain recombines TRBV19 with TRBJ1-2; possibly TRBD1 for D (5 bases). V was cut by 7 bases and J by 6 bases, with 27 bases left in between. Germline V lookup: CDR1 LNHDA, CDR2 SQIVND (reference sequence). The CDR3 has 17 amino acids. Here the CDR3 reads CASTFQRGTRNSDGYTF. Written as DNA, the CDR3 is TGTGCCAGTACCTTCCAAAGAGGGACTCGCAATTCGGATGGCTACACCTTC.

CDR3 amino acids: CASSEALGRQETQYF. DNA for the CDR3: TGTGCCAGCAGTGAAGCGCTTGGCAGACAAGAGACCCAGTACTTC. This sequence joins TRBV2 and TRBJ2-5; the D is unclear. Trimming removed 0 bases from V and 2 bases from J, with 10 bases in between. Germline assignment: CDR1 SNHLY and CDR2 FYNNEI. CDR3 size: 15 residues.

CDR3 bases: TGTGCCAGTAGAACGGACCTTGGGACAGGGGGCTATGACACTGAAGCTTTCTTT. This encodes CASRTDLGTGGYDTEAFF. The gene calls are TRBV19 and TRBJ1-1, with TRBD1 matching over 12 bases. After removal of 6 bases from V and 3 bases from J, the junction contained 14 bases not matched to a gene. Germline V lookup: CDR1 LNHDA, CDR2 SQIVND (reference sequence). This CDR3 spans 18 amino acids.

As concerns this clone: At the DNA level, this CDR3 is encoded by other sequences in the same sample as well. This CDR3 reads CASSQGQPYGYTF. The DNA for the CDR3 is TGTGCCAGCAGCCAGGGACAGCCCTATGGCTACACCTTC. The chain employs TRBV3-1 (or the pseudogene TRBV3-2) and TRBJ1-2; the match to TRBD1 covers 7 bases. Germline assignment: CDR1 LGHDT and CDR2 YNNKEL (reference sequence). The CDR3 spans 13 residues. The ends lost 3 bases at V and 4 bases at J; junction bases unmatched: 2.

Points on this clone: In the same sample, other DNA sequences code for this CDR3. The rearrangement links TRBV18 to TRBJ1-1, with unresolved D. V lost 3 bases and J lost 0, with 5 bases in between. Germline V gene lookup returns CDR1 KGHSH and CDR2 LQKENI. CDR3 length equals 13 residues. The CDR3 DNA sequence: TGTGCCAGCTCACCGGGCCTGAACACTGAAGCTTTCTTT. The encoded protein is CASSPGLNTEAFF.

The count of this clone is one. At the DNA level, this CDR3 is encoded by other sequences in the same sample as well. The V and J genes are TRBV7-9 and TRBJ1-1; D is uncertain. CDR3 size: 15 residues. Deletions cut 4 bases from V and 2 bases from J, with 14 bases between. CDR1 is SEHNR, CDR2 FQNEAQ, per germline (reference sequence). The CDR3 DNA reads as TGTGCCAGCAGCTCCCTGCGGGGTCCCAACACTGAAGCTTTCTTT. This gives the protein CASSSLRGPNTEAFF.

V is TRBV12-3 or TRBV12-4 and J is TRBJ2-5; 7 nucleotides match TRBD1. The CDR3 has 13 residues. J lost 2 bases, V lost 5 bases, and 2 bases had no gene match. CDR3 sequence: CASSTTGQETQYF. CDR3 in DNA: TGTGCCAGCAGTACGACAGGGCAAGAGACCCAGTACTTC.

This clone was seen only a few times. Other nucleotide sequences from this sample produce the same CDR3. The chain recombines TRBV7-2 with TRBJ2-1, with 10 bases that match TRBD2. V shed 0 bases and J 4 bases; nucleotides not matched to a gene: 6. The CDR3 runs 17 residues. CDR1 and CDR2 from the germline V gene are SGHTA and FQGNSA. The CDR3 is CASSLAGSGGPYNEQFF. CDR3 nucleotides: TGTGCCAGCAGCTTAGCGGGTAGCGGGGGGCCTTACAATGAGCAGTTCTTC.

This sequence joins TRBV6-2 or TRBV6-3 and TRBJ1-2, with no clear D. Per the germline V gene, CDR1 is MNHEY and CDR2 is SVGEGT. CDR3 length: 13 residues. The V gene lost 2 bases and the J gene lost 2 bases, with 6 bases spanning the gap. CDR3 coding DNA: TGTGCCAGCAGTTACGAGCTAAACTATGGCTACACCTTC. It codes for CASSYELNYGYTF.

This clone was counted only a few times. The V call is TRBV11-2, the J call TRBJ1-5; possible D gene TRBD1, 6 bases. Trimming shortened V by 3 bases and J by 2 bases, and 14 bases separated the two germline ends. The germline V gene has CDR1 SGHAT and CDR2 FQNNGV. CDR3 length: 16 residues. The CDR3 is CASSLGTGKGNQPQHF. In nucleotides, the CDR3 is TGTGCCAGCAGCTTGGGCACAGGGAAGGGCAATCAGCCCCAGCATTTT.

The chain combines TRBV18 with TRBJ1-2; D is possibly TRBD1 (5 bases). Germline CDR1 KGHSH, CDR2 LQKENI. V lost 6 bases and J 4 bases, leaving 18 bases between the germline ends. The CDR3 consists of 15 residues. CDR3 sequence (DNA): TGTGCCAGCTCGCCAGGTAGGGGCCTGACCTATGGCTACACCTTC. It specifies CASSPGRGLTYGYTF. The whole variable domain, filled in from reference TRBV18 and TRBJ1-2, reads NAGVMQNPRHLVRRRGQEARLRCSPMKGHSHVYWYRQLPEEGLKFMVYLQKENIIDESGMPKERFSAEFPKEGPSILRIQQVVRGDSAAYFCASSPGRGLTYGYTFGSGTRLTVV.

V usage is TRBV7-2 and J usage is TRBJ1-5; possible D gene TRBD1, 6 bases. CDR1 is SGHTA and CDR2 is FQGNSA in the germline V gene. The V and J ends lost 3 bases and 7 bases respectively, with 13 bases between them. This CDR3 is 14 amino acids long. The CDR3 DNA sequence: TGTGCCAGCAGCTTCACAGCGACAGGACAGCCCCAGCATTTT. Protein sequence: CASSFTATGQPQHF.

The genes are TRBV12-3 or TRBV12-4 and TRBJ2-7; D is unresolved. V shed 5 bases and J shed 4 bases, with 6 bases lying between them. CDR3 length: 11 amino acids. Here the CDR3 reads CASSLTYEQYF. The CDR3 bases are TGTGCCAGCAGTCTAACGTACGAGCAGTACTTC.